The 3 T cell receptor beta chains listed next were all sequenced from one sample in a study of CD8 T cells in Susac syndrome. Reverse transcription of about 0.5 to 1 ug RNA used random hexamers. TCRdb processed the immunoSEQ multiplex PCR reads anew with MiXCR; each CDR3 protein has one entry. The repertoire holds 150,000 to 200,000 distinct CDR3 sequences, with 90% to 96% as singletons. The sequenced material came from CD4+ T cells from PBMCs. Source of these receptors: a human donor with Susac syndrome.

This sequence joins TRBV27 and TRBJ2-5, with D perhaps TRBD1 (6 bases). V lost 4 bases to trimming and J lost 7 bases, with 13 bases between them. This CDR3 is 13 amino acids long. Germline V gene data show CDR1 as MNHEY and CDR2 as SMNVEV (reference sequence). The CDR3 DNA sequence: TGTGCCAGCAGTTCTGAAAAAGGGGGGACCCAGTACTTC. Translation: CASSSEKGGTQYF.

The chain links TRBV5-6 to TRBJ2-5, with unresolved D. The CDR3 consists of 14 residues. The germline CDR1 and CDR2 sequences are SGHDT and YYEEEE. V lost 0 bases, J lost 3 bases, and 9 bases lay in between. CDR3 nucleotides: TGTGCCAGCAGCTTGGGTCCTGTAGAAGAGACCCAGTACTTC. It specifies CASSLGPVEETQYF.

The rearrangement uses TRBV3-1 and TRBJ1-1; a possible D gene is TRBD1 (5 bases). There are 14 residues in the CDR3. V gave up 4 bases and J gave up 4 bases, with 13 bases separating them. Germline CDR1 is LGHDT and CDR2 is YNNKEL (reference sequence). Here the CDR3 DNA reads TGTGCCAGCAGCCCAAGGGCGGGGGGCACTGAAGCTTTCTTT. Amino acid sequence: CASSPRAGGTEAFF.